The 18 T cell receptor beta chains below were found in one sample sequenced in a study of T cells in Graves' hyperthyroidism and ophthalmopathy. RNA transcripts gave rise to amplified TCR beta CDR3 regions. First-round RT-PCR of the TCR CDR3 relied on the HTBI primer set. One entry per CDR3 protein, called by TCRdb with MiXCR from the multiplex PCR reads. The sample contains roughly 560,000 distinct CDR3 sequences, 14% to 15% of which appear only once. The sequenced sample consisted of blood. These receptors were collected from a woman between 40 and 55 years old with Graves' ophthalmopathy.

This clonotype has a count of ten or more. The chain is built from TRBV20-1 and TRBJ1-2; possible D gene TRBD1, 5 bases. CDR3 length equals 13 residues. V lost 2 bases, J lost 5 bases, and 12 bases lay in between. CDR1 DFQATT and CDR2 SNEGSKA come from the germline V gene (reference sequence). The CDR3 sequence is CSARPRAGYGYTF. CDR3 nucleotides: TGCAGTGCTAGACCCAGGGCGGGGTATGGCTACACCTTC.

The sample holds many counts of this clonotype. The rearrangement links TRBV28 to TRBJ2-6; D not certain. Trimming took 6 bases from V and 0 from J, leaving 12 bases between them. Germline CDR1 MDHEN, CDR2 SYDVKM. The CDR3 runs to 16 residues. CDR3 bases: TGTGCCAGCAGCCGGGTCTTTAGCTCTGGGGCCAACGTCCTGACTTTC. Translated: CASSRVFSSGANVLTF.

The J gene is TRBJ2-5, the V gene TRBV20-1, with D tentatively TRBD1 (5 bases). Germline assignment: CDR1 DFQATT and CDR2 SNEGSKA (reference sequence). The CDR3 is 12 residues long. Trimming cost V 6 bases and J 7 bases, with 15 bases left between them. CDR3 sequence reads: CSAGRDLGTQYF. CDR3 nucleotide sequence: TGCAGTGCAGGCAGGGATCTTGGGACCCAGTACTTC.

This clonotype appeared many times. This chain connects TRBV19 to TRBJ2-7; possible D gene TRBD1, 6 bases. V was shortened by 5 bases and J by 0 bases, with 17 bases between the two germline ends. The CDR3 runs 16 residues. Germline CDR1 is LNHDA and CDR2 is SQIVND (reference sequence). CDR3 nucleotide sequence: TGTGCCAGTAGTCGGCTCCTTGGACAGAGCTCCTACGAGCAGTACTTC. This encodes CASSRLLGQSSYEQYF.

This clonotype appeared a few times. This chain connects TRBV29-1 to TRBJ2-3, with TRBD1 identical over 7 bases. CDR3 length equals 12 residues. Germline V gene sequence: CDR1 SQVTM, CDR2 ANQGSEA. V was clipped by 8 bases and J by 5 bases; unmatched bases: 7. CDR3 in DNA: TGCAGCTCACGATCAGGGGGAGATACGCAGTATTTT. It yields the protein CSSRSGGDTQYF.

This clonotype was seen at least ten times. This sequence joins TRBV7-2 and TRBJ1-2; D remains ambiguous. The CDR3 runs to 13 residues. V shed 5 bases and J shed 5 bases, with 12 bases lying between them. The V gene's germline CDR1 is SGHTA and CDR2 FQGNSA. The CDR3 sequence is CASSKEMGYGYTF. The DNA for the CDR3 is TGTGCCAGCAGCAAGGAGATGGGTTATGGCTACACCTTC.

This clonotype was recorded at least ten times. The chain combines TRBV19 with TRBJ1-5, with D possibly matching TRBD1 (5 bases). Germline V CDR1 and CDR2: LNHDA, SQIVND (reference sequence). This CDR3 has 13 amino acids. With 6 bases removed from V and 3 bases from J, the gap between germline ends came to 9 bases. CDR3: CASSGRANQPQHF. As DNA, the CDR3 is TGTGCCAGTAGCGGCAGGGCCAATCAGCCCCAGCATTTT.

This chain links TRBV6-1 with TRBJ2-7; no reliable D call. Trimming took off 3 bases at V and 5 bases at J, with 11 bases between the two ends. This CDR3 spans 13 amino acids. Germline CDR1 is MNHNS and CDR2 is SASEGT. The CDR3 reads CASSDSHMDEQYF. CDR3 nucleotide sequence: TGTGCCAGCAGTGATTCGCACATGGACGAGCAGTACTTC.

This clonotype appeared many times. The gene calls are TRBV6-5 and TRBJ2-2; perhaps TRBD2 as D (6 bases). From germline, CDR1 is MNHEY and CDR2 SVGAGI. V lost 0 bases and J 1 base, leaving 9 bases between the germline ends. CDR3 length equals 16 residues. CDR3: CASSYSGGGNTGELFF. The CDR3 region has the DNA TGTGCCAGCAGTTACTCTGGGGGAGGGAACACCGGGGAGCTGTTTTTT.

Ten or more counts support this clonotype. This chain joins TRBV7-2 and TRBJ2-7; no reliable D call. There are 14 residues in the CDR3. CDR1 and CDR2 from the germline V gene are SGHTA and FQGNSA. V shed 1 base and J shed 3 bases, with 10 bases lying between them. The CDR3 nucleotides are TGTGCCAGCAGCTTAGTCCACGGCGGCTACGAGCAGTACTTC. This gives the protein CASSLVHGGYEQYF. The full variable domain, with the rest looked up from reference TRBV7-2 and TRBJ2-7, is GAGVSQSPSNKVTEKGKDVELRCDPISGHTALYWYRQSLGQGLEFLIYFQGNSAPDKSGLPSDRFSAERTGGSVSTLTIQRTQQEDSAVYLCASSLVHGGYEQYFGPGTRLTVT.

This clonotype was seen repeatedly, ten times or more. This sequence joins TRBV19 and TRBJ1-1; possible D gene TRBD1, 5 bases. CDR1 and CDR2 (germline): LNHDA, SQIVND (reference sequence). The CDR3 has 15 amino acids. Trimming cost V 5 bases and J 4 bases, with 17 bases left between them. This chain's CDR3 is CASSAWTGTSTEAFF. For the CDR3, the DNA is TGTGCCAGTAGTGCATGGACCGGGACGAGCACTGAAGCTTTCTTT.

V is TRBV19 and J is TRBJ1-2, with D perhaps TRBD1 (5 bases). CDR1 LNHDA and CDR2 SQIVND come from the germline V gene (reference sequence). The CDR3 has 12 amino acids. V was clipped by 2 bases and J by 7 bases, with 8 bases between them. DNA of the CDR3: TGTGCCAGTAGTATATGGGGCAGTGGCTACACCTTC. This translates into CASSIWGSGYTF.

At least ten counts were recorded for this clonotype. The chain joins TRBV5-1 to TRBJ2-2; D is unresolved. The CDR3 length is 14 residues. In germline, CDR1 is SGHRS, CDR2 YFSETQ. V was shortened by 4 bases and J by 4 bases, with 11 bases between the two germline ends. The CDR3 DNA is TGCGCCAGCAGCCCTGCTCGGGTCACCGGGGAGCTGTTTTTT. Encoded protein: CASSPARVTGELFF. Drawing the rest from reference TRBV5-1 and TRBJ2-2, the complete variable domain is KAGVTQTPRYLIKTRGQQVTLSCSPISGHRSVSWYQQTPGQGLQFLFEYFSETQRNKGNFPGRFSGRQFSNSRSEMNVSTLELGDSALYLCASSPARVTGELFFGEGSRLTVL.

At least ten counts were recorded for this clonotype. V and J are TRBV19 and TRBJ2-7, with TRBD2 matching 10 bases. The V and J ends lost 4 bases and 2 bases, in that order; junction bases with no gene match: 2. There are 14 residues in the CDR3. Germline V gene data show CDR1 as LNHDA and CDR2 as SQIVND (reference sequence). For the CDR3, the DNA is TGTGCCAGTAGTACAGGGACTAGCGCCTACGAGCAGTACTTC. Protein product: CASSTGTSAYEQYF.

The gene calls are TRBV28 and TRBJ2-7; D is possibly TRBD2 (6 bases). V lost 6 bases and J lost 5, with 20 bases in between. The CDR3 totals 15 residues. Germline V lookup: CDR1 MDHEN, CDR2 SYDVKM. CDR3 DNA: TGTGCCAGCAGCCTGGGGGGACCAGGGCTCCACGAGCAGTACTTC. It encodes CASSLGGPGLHEQYF.

This clonotype was counted ten times or more. In DNA form, the CDR3 reads TGCAGTGCTAGAGTCAAGACAAGCTCCTACGAGCAGTACTTC. Translated, it gives CSARVKTSSYEQYF. The chain uses TRBV20-1 and TRBJ2-7, with no clear D. Germline assignment: CDR1 DFQATT and CDR2 SNEGSKA (reference sequence). This CDR3 is 14 amino acids long. With 1 base removed from V and 0 bases from J, the gap between germline ends came to 10 bases.

This clonotype was seen a few times. J is TRBJ2-7 and V is TRBV6-1, with 11 bases aligning to TRBD2. Trimming cost V 10 bases and J 3 bases; bases outside gene matches: 2. The germline V gene has CDR1 MNHNS and CDR2 SASEGT. The CDR3 sequence is 12 residues long. CDR3 residues: CATLAGGYEQYF. The CDR3 nucleotides read TGTGCCACTCTAGCGGGAGGCTACGAGCAGTACTTC.

This clonotype was seen more than once but under ten times. The chain recombines TRBV5-1 with TRBJ2-7; TRBD2 matches at 11 bases. With V trimmed by 0 bases and J by 3 bases, 2 bases remained unmatched. The CDR3 loop spans 15 amino acids. From germline, CDR1 is SGHRS and CDR2 YFSETQ. Here the CDR3 reads CASSLETSGNYEQYF. As DNA, the CDR3 is TGCGCCAGCAGCTTGGAGACTAGCGGGAACTACGAGCAGTACTTC.